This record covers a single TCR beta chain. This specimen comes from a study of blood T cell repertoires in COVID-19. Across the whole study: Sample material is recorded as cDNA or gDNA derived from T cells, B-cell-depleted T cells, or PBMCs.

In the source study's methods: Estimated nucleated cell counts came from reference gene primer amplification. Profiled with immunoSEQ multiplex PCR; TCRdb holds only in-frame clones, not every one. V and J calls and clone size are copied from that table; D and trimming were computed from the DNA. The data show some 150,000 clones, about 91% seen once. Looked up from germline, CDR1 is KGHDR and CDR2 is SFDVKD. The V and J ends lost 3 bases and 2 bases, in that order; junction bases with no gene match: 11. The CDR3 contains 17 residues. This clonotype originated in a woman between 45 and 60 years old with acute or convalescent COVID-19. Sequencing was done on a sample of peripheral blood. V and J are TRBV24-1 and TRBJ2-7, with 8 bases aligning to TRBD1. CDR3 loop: CATSDPKQGTGPYEQYF. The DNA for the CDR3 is TGTGCCACCAGTGATCCGAAACAAGGGACAGGACCCTACGAGCAGTACTTC.